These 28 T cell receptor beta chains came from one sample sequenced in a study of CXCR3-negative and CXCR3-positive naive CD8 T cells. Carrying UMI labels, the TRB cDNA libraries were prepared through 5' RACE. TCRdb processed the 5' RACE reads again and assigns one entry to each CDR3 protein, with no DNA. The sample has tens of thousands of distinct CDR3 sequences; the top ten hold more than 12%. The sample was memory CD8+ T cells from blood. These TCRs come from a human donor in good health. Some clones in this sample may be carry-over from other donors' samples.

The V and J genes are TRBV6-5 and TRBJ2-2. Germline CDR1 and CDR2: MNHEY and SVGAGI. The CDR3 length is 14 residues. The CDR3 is CASSYSTGSGELFF.

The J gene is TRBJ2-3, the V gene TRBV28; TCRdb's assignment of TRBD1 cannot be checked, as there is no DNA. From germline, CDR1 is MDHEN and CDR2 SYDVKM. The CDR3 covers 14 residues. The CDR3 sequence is CASRLPGTGDTQYF.

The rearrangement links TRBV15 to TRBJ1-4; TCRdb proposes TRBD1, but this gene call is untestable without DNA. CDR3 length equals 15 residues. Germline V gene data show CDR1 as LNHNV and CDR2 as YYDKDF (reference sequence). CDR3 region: CATSSDRVGNEKLFF.

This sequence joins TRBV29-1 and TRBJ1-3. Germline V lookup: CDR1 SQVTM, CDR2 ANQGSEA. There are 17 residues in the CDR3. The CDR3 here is CSVVGDGLALSGNTIYF. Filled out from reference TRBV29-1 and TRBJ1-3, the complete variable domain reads SAVISQKPSRDICQRGTSLTIQCQVDSQVTMMFWYRQQPGQSLTLIATANQGSEATYESGFVIDKFPISRPNLTFSTLTVSNMSPEDSSIYLCSVVGDGLALSGNTIYFGEGSWLTVV.

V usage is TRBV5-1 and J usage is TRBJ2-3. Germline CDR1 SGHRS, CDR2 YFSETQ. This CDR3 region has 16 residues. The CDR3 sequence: CASSQPSSGSTDTQYF. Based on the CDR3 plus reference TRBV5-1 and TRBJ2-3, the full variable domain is KAGVTQTPRYLIKTRGQQVTLSCSPISGHRSVSWYQQTPGQGLQFLFEYFSETQRNKGNFPGRFSGRQFSNSRSEMNVSTLELGDSALYLCASSQPSSGSTDTQYFGPGTRLTVL.

CDR3 loop: CASSAEQGSYNEQFF. This chain uses TRBV6-4 with TRBJ2-1. Germline V CDR1 and CDR2: MRHNA, SNTAGT. The CDR3 covers 15 residues.

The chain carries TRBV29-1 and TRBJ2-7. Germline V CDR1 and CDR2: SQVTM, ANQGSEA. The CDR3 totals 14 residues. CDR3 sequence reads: CSVEDGGGPYEQYF.

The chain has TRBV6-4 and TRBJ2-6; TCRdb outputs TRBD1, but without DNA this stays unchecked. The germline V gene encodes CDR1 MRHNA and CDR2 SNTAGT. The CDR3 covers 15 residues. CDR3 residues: CASSETGTGANVLTF.

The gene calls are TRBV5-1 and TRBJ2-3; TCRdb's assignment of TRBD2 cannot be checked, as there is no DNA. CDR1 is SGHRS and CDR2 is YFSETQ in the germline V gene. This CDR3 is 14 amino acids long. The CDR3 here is CASSPARGADTQYF.

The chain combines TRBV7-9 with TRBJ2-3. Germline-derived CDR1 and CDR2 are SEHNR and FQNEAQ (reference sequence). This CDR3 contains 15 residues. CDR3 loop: CASSSGPDPTDTQYF.

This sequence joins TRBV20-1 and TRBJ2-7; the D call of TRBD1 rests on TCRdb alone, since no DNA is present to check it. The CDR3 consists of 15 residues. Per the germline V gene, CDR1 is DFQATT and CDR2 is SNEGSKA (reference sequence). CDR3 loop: CSARRDRDITYEQYF.

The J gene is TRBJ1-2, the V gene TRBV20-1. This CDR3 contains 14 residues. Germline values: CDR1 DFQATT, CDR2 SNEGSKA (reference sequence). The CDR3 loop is CSARGAAISDGYTF.

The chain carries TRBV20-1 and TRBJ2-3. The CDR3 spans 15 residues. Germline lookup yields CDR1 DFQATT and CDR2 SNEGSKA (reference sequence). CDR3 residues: CSARDLAAGPDTQYF.

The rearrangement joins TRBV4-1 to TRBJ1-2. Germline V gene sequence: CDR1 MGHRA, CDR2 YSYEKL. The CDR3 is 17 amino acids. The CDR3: CASSQDPGSFGAYGYTF.

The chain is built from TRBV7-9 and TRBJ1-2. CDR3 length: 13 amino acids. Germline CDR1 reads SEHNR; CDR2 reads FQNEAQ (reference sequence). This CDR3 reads CASSLGLNYGYTF.

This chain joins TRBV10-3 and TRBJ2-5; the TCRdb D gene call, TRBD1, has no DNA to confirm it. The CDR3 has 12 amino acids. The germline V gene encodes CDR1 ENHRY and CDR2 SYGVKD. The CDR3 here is CAIRQGRETQYF.

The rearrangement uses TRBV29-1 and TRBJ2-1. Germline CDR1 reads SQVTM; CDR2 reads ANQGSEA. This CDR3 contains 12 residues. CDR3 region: CSVEGYGNEQFF.

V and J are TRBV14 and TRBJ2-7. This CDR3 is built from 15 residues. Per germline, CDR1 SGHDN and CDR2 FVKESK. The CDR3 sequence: CASSQDLDKEYEQYF.

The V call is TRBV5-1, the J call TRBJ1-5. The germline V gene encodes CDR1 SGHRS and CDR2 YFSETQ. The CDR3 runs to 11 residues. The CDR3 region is CASSPNQPQHF.

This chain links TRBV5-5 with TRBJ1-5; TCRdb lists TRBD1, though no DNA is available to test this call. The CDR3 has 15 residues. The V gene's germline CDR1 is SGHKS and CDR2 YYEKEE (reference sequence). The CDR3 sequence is CASSLAAGFNQPQHF. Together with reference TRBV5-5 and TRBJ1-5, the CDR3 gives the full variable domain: DAGVTQSPTHLIKTRGQQVTLRCSPISGHKSVSWYQQVLGQGPQFIFQYYEKEERGRGNFPDRFSARQFPNYSSELNVNALLLGDSALYLCASSLAAGFNQPQHFGDGTRLSIL.

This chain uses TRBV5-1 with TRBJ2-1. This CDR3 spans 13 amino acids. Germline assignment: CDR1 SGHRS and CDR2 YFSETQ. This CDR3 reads CASRWTADNEQFF.

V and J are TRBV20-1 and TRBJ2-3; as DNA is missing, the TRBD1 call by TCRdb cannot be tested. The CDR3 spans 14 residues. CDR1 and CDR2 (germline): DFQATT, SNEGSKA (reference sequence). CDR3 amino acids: CSARRPRGQDTQYF.

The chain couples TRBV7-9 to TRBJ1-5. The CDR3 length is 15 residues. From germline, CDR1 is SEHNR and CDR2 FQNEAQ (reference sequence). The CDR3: CASSFLGGSHQPQHF.

CDR3 protein: CASSFANNYGYTF. The rearrangement links TRBV12-3 or TRBV12-4 to TRBJ1-2. The CDR3 is 13 residues long.

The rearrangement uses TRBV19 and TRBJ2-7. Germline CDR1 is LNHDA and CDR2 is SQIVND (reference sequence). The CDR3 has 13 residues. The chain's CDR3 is CASSIYLGYEQYF.

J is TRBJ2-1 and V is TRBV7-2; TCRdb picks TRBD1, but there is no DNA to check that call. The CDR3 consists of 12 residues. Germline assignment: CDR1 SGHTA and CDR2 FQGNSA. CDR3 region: CASSLRQVVQFF.

The CDR3 protein is CASSFSAGGYGNEQFF. The rearrangement links TRBV7-9 to TRBJ2-1; the TRBD1 assignment by TCRdb is unverifiable without DNA. This CDR3 is built from 16 residues. CDR1 SEHNR and CDR2 FQNEAQ come from the germline V gene (reference sequence).

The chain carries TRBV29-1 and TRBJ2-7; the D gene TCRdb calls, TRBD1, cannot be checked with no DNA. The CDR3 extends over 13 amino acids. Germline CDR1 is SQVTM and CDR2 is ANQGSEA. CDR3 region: CSVPSGQGYEQYF.